This T cell receptor (beta chain) originates from a study of response to subunit inactivated influenza vaccine. Study results and caveats: It was the authors' suggestion that each seasonal influenza vaccination recruits few new T cells.

Notes on this clonotype: The target antigen is unknown.

The germline V gene encodes CDR1 SGDLS and CDR2 YYNGEE. With 3 bases clipped from V and 8 bases from J, the junction kept 11 bases outside the gene matches. The CDR3 totals 15 residues. TCRdb fed the RT-PCR reads into MiXCR, producing one record per CDR3 protein. This sample has around 530,000 distinct CDR3 sequences, with 15% to 20% found just once. The source of this sequence is a man in his fifties or sixties who received an inactivated influenza vaccine. The gene calls are TRBV9 and TRBJ2-4; TRBD1 matches 7 bases. Sequenced material: CD4+ T cells sorted from PBMCs, taken less than 25 months after vaccination. For the CDR3, the DNA is TGTGCCAGCAGCGAGGGGACAGCCGGATCACACATTCAGTACTTC. Protein: CASSEGTAGSHIQYF.